This T cell receptor (beta chain) was obtained from a study of T-cell memory formation after mild COVID-19. Study observations and caveats: Pre-infection memory showed some responding clones, and this suggested that cross-reactive memory joined.

TCR alpha and TCR beta cDNA libraries carrying sample barcodes and UMIs were produced by 5'RACE using constant-segment primers. Each CDR3 protein gets one entry after TCRdb re-called the 5' RACE reads with MiXCR. Altogether roughly 150,000 distinct CDR3 sequences are present, 13% being singletons, with the ten largest covering roughly 3.4%. This CDR3 spans 14 amino acids. Trimming removed 1 base at V and 4 bases at J, with 13 bases between. Per germline, CDR1 DFQATT and CDR2 SNEGSKA (reference sequence). This clonotype was seen more than once but under ten times. The antigen is unknown. The specimen was PBMCs or a T cell subset sorted from them (not recorded which). The receptor comes from a man between 18 and 35 years old who had mild COVID-19 (a few samples of this study predate the infection). Cell type and time point are not known. J is TRBJ1-2 and V is TRBV20-1, with a weak D call TRBD1 (5 bases). The CDR3 DNA reads as TGCAGTGCTAGAGGGGGCCCGTCAGTCTATGGCTACACCTTC. Its protein product is CSARGGPSVYGYTF.